Below, one TCR beta chain is given with its context. The sample comes from a study of blood T cell repertoires in COVID-19. For the study at large: Sites in the United States, Italy and Spain provided acute and convalescent COVID-19 samples. T cells, B-cell-depleted T cells, or PBMCs provided the cDNA or gDNA that served as material.

As handled by the study authors: Estimates of nucleated cell counts were drawn from the amplification of reference gene primers. Measured with immunoSEQ multiplex PCR; TCRdb has only the in-frame clones, and not every one. The D gene and trimming were derived from the DNA, and the V and J assignments and clone size from that table. The table has a few hundred thousand clones, 70% to 90% seen once. V lost 0 bases to trimming and J lost 5 bases; unmatched junction nucleotides: 5. The CDR3 loop spans 17 amino acids. Germline loops: CDR1 SGDLS, CDR2 YYNGEE. The material sequenced was peripheral blood. The TCR comes from a young man with active or convalescent COVID-19. The V call is TRBV9, the J call TRBJ2-1, with TRBD2 identical over 13 bases. As DNA, the CDR3 is TGTGCCAGCAGCGTAGAACTAGCGGGGGGGCAGGACAATGAGCAGTTCTTC. Its protein product is CASSVELAGGQDNEQFF.